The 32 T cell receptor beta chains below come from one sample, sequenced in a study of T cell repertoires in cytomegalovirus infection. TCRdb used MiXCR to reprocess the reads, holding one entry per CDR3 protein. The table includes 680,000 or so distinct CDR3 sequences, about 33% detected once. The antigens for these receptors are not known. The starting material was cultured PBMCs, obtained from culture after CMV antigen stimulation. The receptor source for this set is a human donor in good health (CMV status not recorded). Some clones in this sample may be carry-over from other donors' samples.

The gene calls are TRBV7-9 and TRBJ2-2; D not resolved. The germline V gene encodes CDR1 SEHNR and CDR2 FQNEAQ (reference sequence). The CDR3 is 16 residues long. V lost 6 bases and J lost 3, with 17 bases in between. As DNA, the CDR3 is TGTGCCAGCAGTATCGCTCCAAGGTCGGACACCGGGGAGCTGTTTTTT. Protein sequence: CASSIAPRSDTGELFF.

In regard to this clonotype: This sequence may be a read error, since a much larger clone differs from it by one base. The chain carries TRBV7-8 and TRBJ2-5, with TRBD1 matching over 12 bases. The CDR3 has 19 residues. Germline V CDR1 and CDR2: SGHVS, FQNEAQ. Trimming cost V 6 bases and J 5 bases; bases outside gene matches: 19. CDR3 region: CASSSTRTGTGGAEETQYF. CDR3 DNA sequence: TGTGCCAGCAGTTCCACCCGGACCGGGACAGGGGGCGCGGAGGAGACCCAGTACTTC.

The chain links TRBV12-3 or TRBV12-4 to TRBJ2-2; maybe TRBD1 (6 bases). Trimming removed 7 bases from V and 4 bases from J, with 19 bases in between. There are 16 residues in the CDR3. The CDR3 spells CASTKGLRTATGELFF. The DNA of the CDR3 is TGTGCCAGCACAAAAGGTCTAAGGACAGCCACCGGGGAGCTGTTTTTT.

The CDR3 loop reads CASSDETGSEAFF. CDR3 bases: TGTGCCAGCAGTGACGAAACAGGGAGTGAAGCTTTCTTT. This rearrangement joins TRBV2 to TRBJ1-1; D possibly corresponds to TRBD1 (6 bases). Per germline, CDR1 SNHLY and CDR2 FYNNEI. V was cut by 3 bases and J by 7 bases, with 12 bases left in between. CDR3 length: 13 amino acids.

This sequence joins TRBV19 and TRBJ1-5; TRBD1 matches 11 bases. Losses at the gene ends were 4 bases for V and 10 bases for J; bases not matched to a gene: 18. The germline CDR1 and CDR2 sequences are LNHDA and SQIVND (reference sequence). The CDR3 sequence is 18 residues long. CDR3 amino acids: CASSSRTGGVFVGSPQHF. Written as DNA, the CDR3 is TGTGCCAGTAGTAGTCGGACAGGGGGCGTTTTTGTCGGAAGTCCCCAGCATTTT.

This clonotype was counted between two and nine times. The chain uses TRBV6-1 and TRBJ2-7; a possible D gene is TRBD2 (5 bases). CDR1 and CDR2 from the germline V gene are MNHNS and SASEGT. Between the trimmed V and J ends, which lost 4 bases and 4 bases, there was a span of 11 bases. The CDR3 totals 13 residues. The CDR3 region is CASSGGPTYEQYF. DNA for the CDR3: TGTGCCAGCAGTGGCGGGCCTACGTACGAGCAGTACTTC.

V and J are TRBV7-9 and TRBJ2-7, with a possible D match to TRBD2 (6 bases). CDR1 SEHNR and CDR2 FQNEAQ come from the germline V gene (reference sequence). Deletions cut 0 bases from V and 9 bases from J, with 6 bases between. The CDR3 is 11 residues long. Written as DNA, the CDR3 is TGTGCCAGCAGCTTAGCGGAGGGGCAGTACTTC. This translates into CASSLAEGQYF.

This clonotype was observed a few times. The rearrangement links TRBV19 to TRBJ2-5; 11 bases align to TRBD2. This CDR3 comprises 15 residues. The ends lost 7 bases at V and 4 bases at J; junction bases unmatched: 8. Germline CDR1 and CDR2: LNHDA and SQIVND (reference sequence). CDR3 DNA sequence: TGTGCCAGTACCCCACTAGCGGGAGCATCAGAGACCCAGTACTTC. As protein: CASTPLAGASETQYF.

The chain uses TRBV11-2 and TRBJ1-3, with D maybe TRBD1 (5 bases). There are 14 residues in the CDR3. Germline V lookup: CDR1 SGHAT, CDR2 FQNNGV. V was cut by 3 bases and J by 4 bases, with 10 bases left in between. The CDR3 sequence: CASSFRVLGNTIYF. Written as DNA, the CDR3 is TGTGCCAGCAGCTTCAGGGTCCTGGGAAACACCATATATTTT.

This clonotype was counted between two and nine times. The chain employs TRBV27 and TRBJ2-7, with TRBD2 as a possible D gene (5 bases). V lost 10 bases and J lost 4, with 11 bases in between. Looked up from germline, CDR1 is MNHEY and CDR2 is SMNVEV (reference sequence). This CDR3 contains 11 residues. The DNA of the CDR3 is TGTGCCACCGTTCGGGGATACGAGCAGTACTTC. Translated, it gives CATVRGYEQYF.

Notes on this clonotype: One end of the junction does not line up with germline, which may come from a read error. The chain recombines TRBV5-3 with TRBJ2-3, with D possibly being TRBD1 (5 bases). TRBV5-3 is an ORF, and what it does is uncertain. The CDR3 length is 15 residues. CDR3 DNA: TGTGCCAGCAGCTTGAAGGGGTTTAGCACAGATACGCAGTATTTT. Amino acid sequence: CASSLKGFSTDTQYF.

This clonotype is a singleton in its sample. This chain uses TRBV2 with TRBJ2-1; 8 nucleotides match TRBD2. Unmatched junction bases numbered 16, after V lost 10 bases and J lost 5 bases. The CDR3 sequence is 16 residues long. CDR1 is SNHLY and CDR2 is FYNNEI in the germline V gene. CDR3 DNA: TGTGCCACCCAGAAGGGGATCGGGGGGGGTGACAATGAGCAGTTCTTC. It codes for CATQKGIGGGDNEQFF.

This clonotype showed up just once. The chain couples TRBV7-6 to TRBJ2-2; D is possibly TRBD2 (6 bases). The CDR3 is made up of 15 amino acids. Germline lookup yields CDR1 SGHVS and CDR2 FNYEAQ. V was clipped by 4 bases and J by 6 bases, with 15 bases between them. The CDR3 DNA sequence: TGTGCCAGCAGCTCGGGAGTAGCTGGGGCCGGGGAGCTGTTTTTT. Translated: CASSSGVAGAGELFF.

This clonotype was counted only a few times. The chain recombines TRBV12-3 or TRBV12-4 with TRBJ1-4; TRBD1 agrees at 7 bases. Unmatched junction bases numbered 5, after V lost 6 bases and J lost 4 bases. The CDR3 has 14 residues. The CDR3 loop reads CASRPTGINEKLFF. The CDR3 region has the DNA TGTGCCAGCAGACCGACAGGGATTAATGAAAAACTGTTTTTT.

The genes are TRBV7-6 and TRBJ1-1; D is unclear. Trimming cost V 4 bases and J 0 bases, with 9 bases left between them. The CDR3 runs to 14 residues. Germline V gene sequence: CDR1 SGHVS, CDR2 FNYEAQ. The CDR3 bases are TGTGCCAGCAGCTCGCATGGGATGAACACTGAAGCTTTCTTT. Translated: CASSSHGMNTEAFF.

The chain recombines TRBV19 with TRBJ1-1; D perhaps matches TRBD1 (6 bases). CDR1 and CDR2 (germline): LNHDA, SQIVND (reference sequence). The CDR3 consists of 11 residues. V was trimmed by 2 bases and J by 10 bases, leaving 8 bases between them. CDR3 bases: TGTGCCAGTAGTATACAGGGGCGAGCTTTCTTT. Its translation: CASSIQGRAFF.

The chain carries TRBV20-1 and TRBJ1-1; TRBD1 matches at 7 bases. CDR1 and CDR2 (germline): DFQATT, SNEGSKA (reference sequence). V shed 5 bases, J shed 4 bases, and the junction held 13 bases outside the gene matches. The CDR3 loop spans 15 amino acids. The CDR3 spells CSAGGYRGYRTEAFF. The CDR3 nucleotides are TGCAGTGCTGGAGGATACAGGGGTTATCGCACTGAAGCTTTCTTT.

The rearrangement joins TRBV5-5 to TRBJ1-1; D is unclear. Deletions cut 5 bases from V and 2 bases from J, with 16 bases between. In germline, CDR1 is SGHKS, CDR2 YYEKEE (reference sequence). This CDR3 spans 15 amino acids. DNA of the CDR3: TGTGCCAGCAGACCGAACTTATACTTAAACACTGAAGCTTTCTTT. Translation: CASRPNLYLNTEAFF.

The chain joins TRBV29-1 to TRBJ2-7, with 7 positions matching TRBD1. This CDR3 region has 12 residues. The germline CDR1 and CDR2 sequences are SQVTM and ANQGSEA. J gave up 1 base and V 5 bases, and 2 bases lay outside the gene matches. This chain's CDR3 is CSVRDRSYEQYF. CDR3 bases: TGCAGCGTTCGGGACAGATCCTACGAGCAGTACTTC.

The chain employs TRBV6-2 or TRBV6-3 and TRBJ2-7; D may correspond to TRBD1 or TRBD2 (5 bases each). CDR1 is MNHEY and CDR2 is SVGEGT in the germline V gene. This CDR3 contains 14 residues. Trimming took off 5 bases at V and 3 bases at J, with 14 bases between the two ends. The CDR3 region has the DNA TGTGCCAGCAGTCTAAGGGACCCCGTCTACGAGCAGTACTTC. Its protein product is CASSLRDPVYEQYF.

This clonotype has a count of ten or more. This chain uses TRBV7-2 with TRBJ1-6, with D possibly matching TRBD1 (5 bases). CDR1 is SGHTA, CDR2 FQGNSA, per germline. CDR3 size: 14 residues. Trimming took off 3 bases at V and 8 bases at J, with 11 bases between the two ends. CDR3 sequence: CASSFGAEHSPLHF. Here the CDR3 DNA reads TGTGCCAGCAGCTTTGGGGCAGAACATTCACCCCTCCACTTT.

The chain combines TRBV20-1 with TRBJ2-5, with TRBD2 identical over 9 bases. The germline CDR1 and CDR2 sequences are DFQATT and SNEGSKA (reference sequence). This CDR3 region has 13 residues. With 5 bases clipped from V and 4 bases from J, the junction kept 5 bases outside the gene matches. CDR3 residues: CSALGREGETQYF. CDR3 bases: TGCAGTGCTCTAGGGCGGGAGGGAGAGACCCAGTACTTC.

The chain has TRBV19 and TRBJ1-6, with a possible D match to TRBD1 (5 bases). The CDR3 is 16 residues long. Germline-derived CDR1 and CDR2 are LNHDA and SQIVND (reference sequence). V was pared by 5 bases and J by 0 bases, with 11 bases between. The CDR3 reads CASSAQGRSYNSPLHF. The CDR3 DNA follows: TGTGCCAGTAGTGCCCAGGGCCGCTCCTATAATTCACCCCTCCACTTT.

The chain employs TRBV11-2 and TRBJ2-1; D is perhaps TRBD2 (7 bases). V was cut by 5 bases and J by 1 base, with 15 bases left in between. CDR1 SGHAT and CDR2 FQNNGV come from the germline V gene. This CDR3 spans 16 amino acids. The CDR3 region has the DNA TGTGCCAGCAGCACGGGCCGGGGGGCTTCCTACAATGAGCAGTTCTTC. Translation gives CASSTGRGASYNEQFF.

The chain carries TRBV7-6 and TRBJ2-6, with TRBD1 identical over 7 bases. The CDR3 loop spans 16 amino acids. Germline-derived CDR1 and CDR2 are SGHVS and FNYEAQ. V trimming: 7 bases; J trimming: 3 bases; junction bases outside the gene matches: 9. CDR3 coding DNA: TGTGCCAGCATCCATTCGACAGGGATTGGGGCCAACGTCCTGACTTTC. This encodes CASIHSTGIGANVLTF.

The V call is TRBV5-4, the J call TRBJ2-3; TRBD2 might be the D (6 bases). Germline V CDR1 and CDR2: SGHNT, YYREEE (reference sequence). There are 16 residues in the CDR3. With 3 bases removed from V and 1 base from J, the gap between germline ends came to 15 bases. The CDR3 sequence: CASSSAASAGTDTQYF. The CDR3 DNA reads TGTGCCAGCAGCTCCGCGGCTAGCGCGGGCACAGATACGCAGTATTTT. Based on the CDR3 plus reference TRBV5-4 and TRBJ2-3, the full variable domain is ETGVTQSPTHLIKTRGQQVTLRCSSQSGHNTVSWYQQALGQGPQFIFQYYREEENGRGNFPPRFSGLQFPNYSSELNVNALELDDSALYLCASSSAASAGTDTQYFGPGTRLTVL.

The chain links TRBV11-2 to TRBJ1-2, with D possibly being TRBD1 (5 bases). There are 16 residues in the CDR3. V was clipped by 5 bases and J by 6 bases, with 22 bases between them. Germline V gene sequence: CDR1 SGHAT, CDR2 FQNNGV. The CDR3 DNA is TGTGCCAGCAGCACACGGGGACGGAGGGACCCAAATGGCTACACCTTC. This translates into CASSTRGRRDPNGYTF.

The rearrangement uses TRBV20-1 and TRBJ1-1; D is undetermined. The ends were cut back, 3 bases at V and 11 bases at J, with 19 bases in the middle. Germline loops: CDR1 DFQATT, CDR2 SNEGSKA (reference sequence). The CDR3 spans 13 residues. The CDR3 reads CSARPFGQWVAFF. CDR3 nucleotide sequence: TGCAGTGCTAGGCCCTTCGGGCAGTGGGTTGCTTTCTTT.

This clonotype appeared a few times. This CDR3 is CASSRVNSPLHF. The CDR3 nucleotides are TGTGCCAGCAGTAGGGTCAATTCACCCCTCCACTTT. This chain links TRBV6-2 or TRBV6-3 with TRBJ1-6, with no clear D. The CDR3 has 12 amino acids. V gave up 5 bases and J gave up 7 bases, with 6 bases separating them. Germline values: CDR1 MNHEY, CDR2 SVGEGT.

CDR3 DNA sequence: TGTGCCAGCAGTGAAGTTCCCCTGTTCGACGAGCAGTACTTC. Its translation: CASSEVPLFDEQYF. The rearrangement uses TRBV2 and TRBJ2-7; D remains ambiguous. Trimming removed 1 base at V and 5 bases at J, with 12 bases between. Germline values: CDR1 SNHLY, CDR2 FYNNEI. The length of the CDR3 is 14 residues.

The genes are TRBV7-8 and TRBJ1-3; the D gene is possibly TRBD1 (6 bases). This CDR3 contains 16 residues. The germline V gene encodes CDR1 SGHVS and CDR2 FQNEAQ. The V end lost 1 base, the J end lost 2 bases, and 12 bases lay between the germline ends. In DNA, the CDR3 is TGTGCCAGCAGCTTAGACAGACCAGGGGCTGGAAACACCATATATTTT. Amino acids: CASSLDRPGAGNTIYF.

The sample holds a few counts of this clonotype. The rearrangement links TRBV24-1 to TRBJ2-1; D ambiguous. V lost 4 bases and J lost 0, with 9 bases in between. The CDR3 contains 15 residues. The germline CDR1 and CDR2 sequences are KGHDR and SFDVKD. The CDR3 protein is CATSDPSSSYNEQFF. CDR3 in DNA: TGTGCCACCAGTGACCCGTCCAGCTCCTACAATGAGCAGTTCTTC.